The 10 T cell receptor beta chains below were found in one sample sequenced in a study of T cell repertoires in aging, cancer and after chemotherapy. Rearranged V-D-J TRB sequences were amplified with a mixed TRB-A/B primer pool. TCRdb fed the multiplex PCR reads into MiXCR, producing one record per CDR3 protein. The sample contains roughly 2,500 distinct CDR3 sequences, under 30% of which appear only once. Peripheral blood genomic DNA, not sorted cells or RNA, was the template. Sequencing was performed on blood. The receptors stem from a human donor in good health.

This clonotype is judged medium-sized. This chain joins TRBV27 and TRBJ1-1; no definite D call. CDR3 length: 16 residues. The V and J ends lost 0 bases and 0 bases respectively, with 11 bases between them. CDR1 is MNHEY, CDR2 SMNVEV, per germline (reference sequence). This CDR3 is CASSLSITEMNTEAFF. The CDR3 nucleotides read TGTGCCAGCAGTTTATCCATAACAGAGATGAACACTGAAGCTTTCTTT.

In this sample, this clonotype is medium-sized (0.01 to 0.1%). The V call is TRBV5-6, the J call TRBJ1-5, with D uncertain. This CDR3 is 16 amino acids long. Trimming pared 1 base from V and 0 bases from J, leaving 11 bases between. Germline CDR1 and CDR2: SGHDT and YYEEEE. DNA for the CDR3: TGTGCCAGCAGCTTGTATTCGGAACATAGCAATCAGCCCCAGCATTTT. Its translation: CASSLYSEHSNQPQHF.

By its share, this clonotype is medium-sized. J is TRBJ1-5 and V is TRBV19, with 9 positions matching TRBD1. CDR3 length: 15 amino acids. The junction had 8 bases not matched to a gene; V was cut back by 7 bases and J by 4 bases. The V gene's germline CDR1 is LNHDA and CDR2 SQIVND (reference sequence). The CDR3 nucleotides read TGTGCCAGTAATCAACCGGGACAGGGAAATCAGCCCCAGCATTTT. Protein: CASNQPGQGNQPQHF.

Judged by abundance, this clonotype is medium-sized. The rearrangement links TRBV6-2 or TRBV6-3 to TRBJ1-2; D is unclear. Germline V gene sequence: CDR1 MNHEY, CDR2 SVGEGT. With 6 bases removed from V and 4 bases from J, the gap between germline ends came to 15 bases. The CDR3 is made up of 14 amino acids. In nucleotides, the CDR3 is TGTGCCAGCAGCACTGGTGGATACGTCTATGGCTACACCTTC. Protein product: CASSTGGYVYGYTF.

On this clonotype itself: This could be a read error, since a much larger clone is one nucleotide away. V usage is TRBV6-5 and J usage is TRBJ1-1; 12 nucleotides align to TRBD1. Germline V gene data show CDR1 as MNHEY and CDR2 as SVGAGI. This CDR3 has 15 residues. The CDR3 is CASKGTGGWNTKAFF. The CDR3 bases are TGTGCCAGCAAGGGGACAGGGGGCTGGAACACTAAAGCTTTCTTT.

The gene calls are TRBV6-5 and TRBJ2-7, with 7 bases that match TRBD1. From germline, CDR1 is MNHEY and CDR2 SVGAGI. Trimming cost V 6 bases and J 3 bases; bases outside gene matches: 5. This CDR3 contains 13 residues. CDR3 residues: CASRSRTGYEQYF. DNA for the CDR3: TGTGCCAGCAGATCCCGGACAGGCTACGAGCAGTACTTC.

This clonotype is termed medium-sized. This chain uses TRBV6-2 or TRBV6-3 with TRBJ2-7; 7 positions agree with TRBD1. Germline V gives CDR1 MNHEY, CDR2 SVGEGT. Trimming removed 6 bases from V and 6 bases from J; junction bases left unmatched: 5. The CDR3 extends over 12 amino acids. CDR3 amino acids: CASSLNRGEQYF. The CDR3 region has the DNA TGTGCCAGCAGCCTCAACAGGGGCGAGCAGTACTTC.

This clonotype was observed a few times. The chain employs TRBV28 and TRBJ2-3; D perhaps matches TRBD2 (7 bases). The V gene lost 5 bases and the J gene lost 0 bases, with 12 bases spanning the gap. CDR3 size: 15 residues. The germline gives CDR1 MDHEN, CDR2 SYDVKM. As DNA, the CDR3 is TGTGCCAGCAGTGGGGGCGGGGGAAGCACAGATACGCAGTATTTT. It codes for CASSGGGGSTDTQYF.

This clonotype is labeled medium-sized. The chain combines TRBV27 with TRBJ1-6; D possibly corresponds to TRBD1 (6 bases). Germline V lookup: CDR1 MNHEY, CDR2 SMNVEV (reference sequence). Trimming took 4 bases from V and 13 from J, leaving 14 bases between them. The CDR3 consists of 13 residues. The CDR3 DNA reads as TGTGCCAGCAGTTGGCGACGGGGGGCCCCCCTCCACTTT. This sequence encodes CASSWRRGAPLHF.

This clonotype is medium-sized within its sample. The chain couples TRBV6-9 to TRBJ2-7; TRBD1 might be the D (6 bases). Germline CDR1 reads MNHGY; CDR2 reads SVAAGI. The V and J ends lost 1 base and 5 bases respectively, with 15 bases between them. This CDR3 spans 15 amino acids. CDR3: CASSYFGQQGNEQYF. The DNA for the CDR3 is TGTGCCAGCAGTTATTTTGGGCAACAGGGTAACGAGCAGTACTTC.